This is a list of T cell receptor beta chains from one sample in a study of blood T cell repertoires in COVID-19. Some clones are missing from TCRdb's copy, which holds only in-frame ones; the method was immunoSEQ multiplex PCR. Of about 26,000 clones in the sample, roughly 85% were seen once. Sequencing was done on a sample of peripheral blood. These receptors came from a human donor in a cohort sampled during active COVID-19. CDR3s include the opening cysteine and the closing phenylalanine or tryptophan. A D gene is named only where the DNA matches it firmly. Clone size is not always given. Where it is, it says once, few, many or a class for expanded clones.

D gene,CDR3 length,J gene,clone size,V gene,CDR3 protein,CDR3 DNA
TRBD1,15,TRBJ1-2,-,TRBV5-6,CASSVHRGNGYGYTF,TGTGCCAGCAGCGTCCACAGGGGGAATGGCTATGGCTACACCTTC
-,15,TRBJ1-1,-,TRBV27,CASSGGSLMNTEAFF,TGTGCCAGCAGTGGCGGCAGCCTAATGAACACTGAAGCTTTCTTT
TRBD2,14,TRBJ2-1,-,TRBV13,CASSLEAGGPEQFF,TGTGCCAGCAGCTTAGAGGCGGGGGGGCCTGAGCAGTTCTTC
TRBD1,15,TRBJ1-1,-,TRBV9,CASSVDLTGATEAFF,TGTGCCAGCAGCGTAGATCTGACAGGGGCAACTGAAGCTTTCTTT
-,16,TRBJ2-1,-,TRBV4-1,CASSQAGSFSYNEQFF,TGCGCCAGCAGCCAAGCAGGCAGTTTTTCCTACAATGAGCAGTTCTTC
TRBD1,15,TRBJ1-2,-,TRBV4-3,CASSQGQGAYYGYTF,TGCGCCAGCAGCCAAGGACAGGGGGCGTACTATGGCTACACCTTC
TRBD1,13,TRBJ2-1,-,TRBV5-4,CASSLPGGAEQFF,TGTGCCAGCAGCCTACCAGGGGGCGCAGAGCAGTTCTTC
-,14,TRBJ2-2,once,TRBV7-3,CASSSQGKTGELFF,TGTGCCAGCAGCTCTCAGGGAAAAACCGGGGAGCTGTTTTTT
-,12,TRBJ1-5,few,TRBV10-3,CAISARDQPQHF,TGTGCCATCAGTGCCCGCGATCAGCCCCAGCATTTT
TRBD1,17,TRBJ1-4,-,TRBV7-9,CASSTGTGGRTNEKLFF,TGTGCCAGCAGCACCGGGACAGGGGGCCGAACTAATGAAAAACTGTTTTTT
TRBD2,18,TRBJ2-1,-,TRBV4-3,CASSQGGLAGAFYNEQFF,TGCGCCAGCAGCCAAGGGGGACTAGCGGGGGCCTTCTACAATGAGCAGTTCTTC
-,14,TRBJ1-2,once,TRBV27,CASSFSGLNYGYTF,TGTGCCAGCAGTTTTTCTGGCTTAAACTATGGCTACACCTTC
TRBD1,17,TRBJ1-5,-,TRBV5-6,CASSLYGPGTGGVPQHF,TGTGCCAGCAGCTTGTACGGGCCCGGGACAGGGGGTGTGCCCCAGCATTTT
TRBD1,14,TRBJ2-7,-,TRBV20-1,CSASPGQGSYEQYF,TGCAGTGCTAGTCCGGGACAGGGTTCCTACGAGCAGTACTTC
-,12,TRBJ2-5,-,TRBV28,CATLSVQETQYF,TGTGCCACACTTAGCGTCCAAGAGACCCAGTACTTC
-,14,TRBJ2-1,-,TRBV4-3,CASSQGLSSVEQFF,TGCGCCAGCAGCCAGGGACTTTCGAGCGTCGAGCAGTTCTTC
-,13,TRBJ1-1,-,TRBV6-2/TRBV6-3,CASSYTVNTEAFF,TGTGCCAGCAGTTACACGGTGAACACTGAAGCTTTCTTT
-,13,TRBJ2-3,-,TRBV11-2,CASSLDRTDTQYF,TGTGCCAGCAGCCTAGACAGGACAGATACGCAGTATTTT
-,15,TRBJ2-1,-,TRBV11-3,CASSLGGGQNNEQFF,TGTGCCAGCAGCTTAGGGGGGGGCCAAAACAATGAGCAGTTCTTC
TRBD2,17,TRBJ2-3,-,TRBV7-6,CASSPLVPSGGAVTQYF,TGTGCCAGCAGCCCTCTCGTTCCTAGCGGGGGGGCCGTTACGCAGTATTTT
TRBD2,15,TRBJ2-1,few,TRBV28,CASSSPSGRLNEQFF,TGTGCCAGCAGTTCCCCCAGCGGGAGATTAAATGAGCAGTTCTTC
TRBD2,15,TRBJ2-3,-,TRBV6-2/TRBV6-3,CASSLGGAFIDTQYF,TGTGCCAGCAGCCTCGGGGGGGCTTTCATAGATACGCAGTATTTT
TRBD1,15,TRBJ1-1,-,TRBV7-9,CASGRTGAMNTEAFF,TGTGCCAGCGGGCGGACAGGGGCCATGAACACTGAAGCTTTCTTT
-,16,TRBJ1-1,-,TRBV7-8,CASQARGQNMNTEAFF,TGTGCCAGCCAAGCAAGAGGACAAAACATGAACACTGAAGCTTTCTTT
TRBD1,16,TRBJ2-3,-,TRBV18,CASSRLGQRTDDTQYF,TGTGCCAGCTCACGACTGGGACAGAGAACCGATGATACGCAGTATTTT
-,14,TRBJ2-5,-,TRBV7-2,CASTPAGLEETQYF,TGTGCCAGCACGCCGGCGGGGTTAGAGGAGACCCAGTACTTC
TRBD1,17,TRBJ2-6,-,TRBV7-2,CASKAGQGLSGANVLTF,TGTGCCTCTAAGGCGGGACAGGGTCTCTCTGGGGCCAACGTCCTGACTTTC
TRBD2,17,TRBJ2-3,-,TRBV5-6,CASSATRSSGGGGTQYF,TGTGCCAGCAGCGCCACTAGATCTAGCGGGGGAGGCGGTACGCAGTATTTT
-,13,TRBJ1-6,-,TRBV28,CASRIRGNSPLHF,TGTGCCAGCAGGATCAGGGGTAATTCACCCCTCCACTTT
TRBD1,14,TRBJ1-4,-,TRBV9,CASSGQGANEKLFF,TGTGCCAGCAGCGGACAGGGGGCTAATGAAAAACTGTTTTTT
TRBD2,17,TRBJ2-3,-,TRBV9,CASSPGTSGLSTDTQYF,TGTGCCAGCAGCCCCGGGACTAGCGGGCTTAGCACAGATACGCAGTATTTT
TRBD1,17,TRBJ1-3,once,TRBV9,CASSVATRQGARNTIYF,TGTGCCAGCAGCGTAGCCACTCGACAGGGGGCCAGAAACACCATATATTTT
-,17,TRBJ1-1,-,TRBV16,CASSQSTGQGSSSKAFF,TGTGCCAGCAGCCAATCCACGGGTCAGGGTTCTTCTAGTAAAGCTTTCTTT
-,14,TRBJ1-2,-,TRBV9,CASTPDPAGYGYTF,TGTGCCAGCACCCCAGATCCGGCGGGCTATGGCTACACCTTC
-,17,TRBJ1-5,-,TRBV9,CASSHPGRENSNQPQHF,TGTGCCAGCAGCCACCCGGGAAGGGAAAATAGCAATCAGCCCCAGCATTTT
-,16,TRBJ2-7,-,TRBV7-2,CASSLGLRTPLYEQYF,TGTGCCAGCAGCTTGGGGCTGAGGACACCGCTCTACGAGCAGTACTTC
TRBD2,16,TRBJ2-3,-,TRBV7-6,CASSSPERERTDTQYF,TGTGCCAGCAGCTCCCCCGAGCGGGAGAGAACAGATACGCAGTATTTT
TRBD1,14,TRBJ2-7,-,TRBV19,CASSKGDRVYEQYF,TGTGCCAGCTCGAAAGGGGACAGGGTCTACGAGCAGTACTTC
-,13,TRBJ1-3,once,TRBV6-5,CASRAPAGNTIYF,TGTGCCAGCAGAGCCCCTGCAGGAAACACCATATATTTT
TRBD2,14,TRBJ2-1,-,TRBV9,CASSVAGGPGEQFF,TGTGCCAGCAGCGTAGCGGGGGGGCCGGGCGAGCAGTTCTTC
TRBD2,17,TRBJ2-3,-,TRBV5-1,CASSLGSSGGSTDTQYF,TGCGCCAGCAGCTTGGGTTCTAGCGGGGGTAGCACAGATACGCAGTATTTT
-,15,TRBJ1-5,few,TRBV18,CASSPRPGNNQPQHF,TGTGCCAGCTCACCACGACCAGGGAACAATCAGCCCCAGCATTTT
TRBD2,14,TRBJ2-2,-,TRBV2,CASIKRGGTGELFF,TGTGCCAGCATTAAGCGGGGGGGGACCGGGGAGCTGTTTTTT
-,16,TRBJ2-1,-,TRBV3-1/TRBV3-2,CASSQASLIPSDEQFF,TGTGCCAGCAGCCAAGCGTCCCTCATACCCTCGGATGAGCAGTTCTTC
TRBD1,17,TRBJ1-3,-,TRBV19,CASIDRGKSFSGNTIYF,TGTGCCAGTATCGACAGGGGAAAATCGTTCTCTGGAAACACCATATATTTT
-,14,TRBJ2-1,-,TRBV11-2,CASSLIGSGNEQFF,TGTGCCAGCAGCTTAATAGGGAGTGGGAATGAGCAGTTCTTC
-,14,TRBJ2-3,-,TRBV19,CASSNRGSTDTQYF,TGTGCCAGTAGTAATAGGGGTAGCACAGATACGCAGTATTTT
-,13,TRBJ1-1,-,TRBV27,CATSLRSNTEAFF,TGTGCCACCTCCTTACGGTCTAACACTGAAGCTTTCTTT
TRBD1,15,TRBJ1-5,-,TRBV30,CAWSGGQYSNQPQHF,TGTGCCTGGAGTGGGGGACAGTATAGCAATCAGCCCCAGCATTTT
TRBD2,17,TRBJ2-5,-,TRBV9,CASSVGVSGDHQETQYF,TGTGCCAGCAGCGTAGGGGTTAGCGGGGACCATCAAGAGACCCAGTACTTC
TRBD2,16,TRBJ2-2,-,TRBV30,CAWSAGLAGGPGELFF,TGTGCCTGGAGTGCTGGACTAGCGGGGGGGCCCGGGGAGCTGTTTTTT
-,12,TRBJ1-6,-,TRBV28,CASNLGRGSLHF,TGTGCCAGCAACTTGGGTAGGGGGAGCCTCCACTTT
-,12,TRBJ1-6,few,TRBV27,CASSWAGSPLHF,TGTGCCAGCAGCTGGGCGGGGTCACCCCTCCACTTT
TRBD1,17,TRBJ1-1,-,TRBV27,CASSFGVGQGEKTEAFF,TGTGCCAGCAGTTTCGGGGTCGGACAGGGCGAAAAAACTGAAGCTTTCTTT
-,11,TRBJ2-1,-,TRBV2,CASSAVNEQFF,TGTGCCAGCAGTGCAGTTAATGAGCAGTTCTTC
TRBD1,16,TRBJ1-4,-,TRBV19,CASSILQSRQGGKLFF,TGTGCCAGTAGTATCCTACAAAGTCGACAGGGGGGAAAACTGTTTTTT
-,13,TRBJ1-6,-,TRBV7-8,CASSLTLNSPLHF,TGTGCCAGCAGCCTGACACTTAATTCACCCCTCCACTTT
-,17,TRBJ1-2,-,TRBV13,CASSLGGRRQLNYGYTF,TGTGCCAGCAGCTTAGGAGGGAGGAGACAGCTTAACTATGGCTACACCTTC
-,15,TRBJ2-7,few,TRBV5-1,CASSSGAGPSYEQYF,TGCGCCAGCAGCTCCGGGGCGGGGCCTTCCTACGAGCAGTACTTC
-,15,TRBJ1-1,-,TRBV18,CASSPTESVNTEAFF,TGTGCCAGCTCACCAACGGAGAGTGTGAACACTGAAGCTTTCTTT